The next 18 T cell receptor beta chains were all read from a single sample in a study of blood T cell repertoires in COVID-19. Repertoires were generated with immunoSEQ multiplex PCR, while TCRdb's copy carries only in-frame clones and drops some. Among approximately 450,000 clones listed, 80% to 90% were seen once. The sequenced material came from peripheral blood. The receptors come from a woman under 40 with acute or convalescent COVID-19.

The V call is TRBV28, the J call TRBJ2-7, with 11 bases that match TRBD1. The germline V gene has CDR1 MDHEN and CDR2 SYDVKM. This CDR3 has 13 residues. Germline trimming cut 10 bases from V and 0 bases from J; bases unmatched to any gene: 2. The CDR3 is CAIGTGGSYEQYF. CDR3 DNA: TGTGCCATCGGGACAGGGGGCTCCTACGAGCAGTACTTC.

The chain combines TRBV20-1 with TRBJ2-7; D possibly corresponds to TRBD2 (5 bases). This CDR3 spans 11 amino acids. The V end lost 1 base, the J end lost 7 bases, and 8 bases lay between the germline ends. Germline assignment: CDR1 DFQATT and CDR2 SNEGSKA (reference sequence). The CDR3 nucleotides read TGCAGTGCTAGAGGTCCGGGAGAGCAGTACTTC. Translated, it gives CSARGPGEQYF.

The rearrangement uses TRBV12-3 or TRBV12-4 and TRBJ1-2; D unclear. Trimming removed 5 bases at V and 7 bases at J, with 11 bases between. The CDR3 is 12 residues long. Here the CDR3 reads CASSPLGIGYTF. As DNA, the CDR3 is TGTGCCAGCAGTCCCCTCGGGATTGGCTACACCTTC.

The rearrangement joins TRBV11-2 to TRBJ1-3; D uncertain. The CDR3 covers 16 residues. Per the germline V gene, CDR1 is SGHAT and CDR2 is FQNNGV. Deletions cut 2 bases from V and 1 base from J, with 12 bases between. As DNA, the CDR3 is TGTGCCAGCAGCTTAAACAGCCTCTATTCTGGAAACACCATATATTTT. Encoded protein: CASSLNSLYSGNTIYF.

The rearrangement uses TRBV6-6 and TRBJ2-1; 11 bases align to TRBD1. This CDR3 comprises 14 residues. Germline-derived CDR1 and CDR2 are MNHNY and SVGAGI (reference sequence). V shed 2 bases and J 15 bases; nucleotides not matched to a gene: 9. CDR3 region: CASSYATWDRGAFF. The DNA of the CDR3 is TGTGCCAGCAGTTACGCAACCTGGGACAGGGGGGCGTTCTTC.

This sequence joins TRBV30 and TRBJ1-1; 9 nucleotides match TRBD1. The length of the CDR3 is 13 residues. With V trimmed by 0 bases and J by 10 bases, 6 bases remained unmatched. Looked up from germline, CDR1 is GTSNPN and CDR2 is SVGIG (reference sequence). CDR3 residues: CAWSVRGGQGAFF. The CDR3, as DNA: TGTGCCTGGAGTGTACGGGGGGGACAGGGAGCTTTCTTT. Full variable domain (outside the CDR3, taken from reference TRBV30 and TRBJ1-1): SQTIHQWPATLVQPVGSPLSLECTVEGTSNPNLYWYRQAAGRGLQLLFYSVGIGQISSEVPQNLSASRPQDRQFILSSKKLLLSDSGFYLCAWSVRGGQGAFFGQGTRLTVV.

V usage is TRBV7-2 and J usage is TRBJ2-7; no definite D call. The CDR3 is made up of 14 amino acids. Trimming took off 5 bases at V and 4 bases at J, with 15 bases between the two ends. The germline V gene encodes CDR1 SGHTA and CDR2 FQGNSA. The CDR3 sequence is CASSPARMAYEQYF. CDR3 in DNA: TGTGCCAGCAGCCCTGCGCGGATGGCGTACGAGCAGTACTTC. The whole variable domain, filled in from reference TRBV7-2 and TRBJ2-7, reads GAGVSQSPSNKVTEKGKDVELRCDPISGHTALYWYRQSLGQGLEFLIYFQGNSAPDKSGLPSDRFSAERTGGSVSTLTIQRTQQEDSAVYLCASSPARMAYEQYFGPGTRLTVT.

Of note for this clone: Within the sample, other DNA sequences also encode this same CDR3. The V call is TRBV11-2, the J call TRBJ2-5; possible D gene TRBD2, 6 bases. CDR1 and CDR2 from the germline V gene are SGHAT and FQNNGV. Trimming removed 5 bases at V and 4 bases at J, with 14 bases between. CDR3 length: 14 amino acids. The CDR3 DNA sequence: TGTGCCAGCAGCCCCGCTGGGGGGAGAGAGACCCAGTACTTC. It codes for CASSPAGGRETQYF.

A single count supports this clone. The CDR3, as DNA: TGTGCCAGCAGTCCCACCTCCCCCGCCGGGTCGTGGGAGCAGTACTTC. This gives the protein CASSPTSPAGSWEQYF. V and J are TRBV28 and TRBJ2-7; D not certain. The CDR3 extends over 16 amino acids. V lost 5 bases, J lost 7 bases, and 24 bases lay in between. CDR1 MDHEN and CDR2 SYDVKM come from the germline V gene.

This clone came up many times. The chain carries TRBV5-1 and TRBJ2-7, with D tentatively TRBD1 (6 bases). The CDR3 sequence is 12 residues long. CDR1 SGHRS and CDR2 YFSETQ come from the germline V gene. Between the trimmed V and J ends, which lost 4 bases and 4 bases, there was a span of 9 bases. The CDR3 DNA reads as TGCGCCAGCAGCCCACAGGGTTACGAGCAGTACTTC. Its protein product is CASSPQGYEQYF.

In regard to this clone: At the DNA level, this CDR3 is encoded by other sequences in the same sample as well. The chain recombines TRBV11-2 with TRBJ2-5, with 12 bases lining up with TRBD1. Germline V gene lookup returns CDR1 SGHAT and CDR2 FQNNGV. V lost 5 bases to trimming and J lost 5 bases; unmatched junction nucleotides: 9. This CDR3 comprises 16 residues. CDR3 bases: TGTGCCAGCAGCACCCGGGACAGGGGGCGCGGGGAGACCCAGTACTTC. It specifies CASSTRDRGRGETQYF.

V and J are TRBV9 and TRBJ1-3; D possibly corresponds to TRBD1 (6 bases). The CDR3 sequence is 14 residues long. V lost 4 bases and J lost 5, with 13 bases in between. Germline V gives CDR1 SGDLS, CDR2 YYNGEE. As DNA, the CDR3 is TGTGCCAGCAGCTGGGACATCGAGAGAAACACCATATATTTT. Translated, it gives CASSWDIERNTIYF.

The chain employs TRBV5-1 and TRBJ2-3, with a possible D match to TRBD2 (7 bases). Looked up from germline, CDR1 is SGHRS and CDR2 is YFSETQ. This CDR3 spans 15 amino acids. Deletions cut 3 bases from V and 2 bases from J, with 13 bases between. CDR3 sequence reads: CASSSGGGFTDTQYF. CDR3 DNA: TGCGCCAGCAGCTCGGGGGGCGGGTTCACAGATACGCAGTATTTT.

This clone turned up a few times. The gene calls are TRBV6-1 and TRBJ1-2; tentatively, D is TRBD1 (5 bases). This CDR3 comprises 15 residues. The V end was cut by 0 bases, the J end by 8 bases, with 16 bases between. Per germline, CDR1 MNHNS and CDR2 SASEGT. The CDR3 nucleotides are TGTGCCAGCAGTGAAGCGTCACGCGGGGGGGGAGGCTACACCTTC. Its protein is CASSEASRGGGGYTF.

The V gene is TRBV3-1 (or the pseudogene TRBV3-2), the J gene TRBJ1-3; TRBD1 is a possible D gene (5 bases). V lost 4 bases and J lost 0, with 25 bases in between. Germline V CDR1 and CDR2: LGHDT, YNNKEL (reference sequence). The CDR3 length is 20 residues. The CDR3 DNA reads TGTGCCAGCAGCCCCACCCGGGGGACTAAAAGAATAAACTCTGGAAACACCATATATTTT. Amino acids: CASSPTRGTKRINSGNTIYF.

The chain recombines TRBV30 with TRBJ2-2; TRBD1 aligns across 7 bases. The CDR3 has 13 residues. Germline V gene data show CDR1 as GTSNPN and CDR2 as SVGIG (reference sequence). Trimming took 4 bases from V and 4 from J; bases not matched to a gene: 3. The CDR3 coding sequence is TGTGCCTGGACAGGGGGTCGCACCGGGGAGCTGTTTTTT. This sequence encodes CAWTGGRTGELFF.

This chain joins TRBV7-3 and TRBJ2-1; 10 bases agree with TRBD2. Trimming removed 3 bases from V and 8 bases from J; junction bases left unmatched: 7. The CDR3 runs 15 residues. Per germline, CDR1 SGHTA and CDR2 FQGTGA. The CDR3 protein is CASSLSGGAGDEQFF. The CDR3 coding sequence is TGTGCCAGCAGCTTGAGCGGGGGGGCCGGAGATGAGCAGTTCTTC.

The V call is TRBV9, the J call TRBJ2-7; TRBD2 is a possible D gene (5 bases). Trimming took 2 bases from V and 2 from J, leaving 11 bases between them. CDR3 length: 14 residues. Germline V gene data show CDR1 as SGDLS and CDR2 as YYNGEE. The CDR3 DNA reads TGTGCCAGCAGCGTCGGAGGTCCGACCTACGAGCAGTACTTC. It is translated as CASSVGGPTYEQYF. Full variable domain (outside the CDR3, taken from reference TRBV9 and TRBJ2-7): DSGVTQTPKHLITATGQRVTLRCSPRSGDLSVYWYQQSLDQGLQFLIQYYNGEERAKGNILERFSAQQFPDLHSELNLSSLELGDSALYFCASSVGGPTYEQYFGPGTRLTVT.